This T cell receptor beta chain was captured in a study of OX40 agonist ivuxolimab in advanced cancers. Broader study findings: Relative to CD4+, CD8+ T cells held more expanded clones on average.

Here immunoSEQ multiplex PCR was the method, and the copy in TCRdb shows in-frame clones only, minus some. This table holds about 35,000 clones, around 85% found once. The table lists this clone with a few counts. Its antigen is not known. Patients were ruled out by autoimmune disease history or systemic immunosuppression. The starting material was CD4+ or CD8+ T cells sorted from blood, obtained in a trial of the OX40 agonist ivuxolimab. This clonotype was obtained from an adult with an advanced solid tumor such as melanoma, head and neck, liver or kidney cancer.

This CDR3 reads CASSLGPNSPLHF. The CDR3 region has the DNA TGTGCCAGCAGCCTAGGGCCGAATTCACCCCTCCACTTT. V gene TRBV9 combines with J gene TRBJ1-6; D is ambiguous. Germline V gene lookup returns CDR1 SGDLS and CDR2 YYNGEE. The CDR3 sequence is 13 residues long. Trimming took off 4 bases at V and 7 bases at J, with 9 bases between the two ends. Full variable domain (remainder filled in from reference TRBV9 and TRBJ1-6): DSGVTQTPKHLITATGQRVTLRCSPRSGDLSVYWYQQSLDQGLQFLIQYYNGEERAKGNILERFSAQQFPDLHSELNLSSLELGDSALYFCASSLGPNSPLHFGNGTRLTVT.